Sequencing of this T cell receptor beta chain was carried out in a study of immune evolution from preneoplasia to lung adenocarcinoma. Study-wide background: HLA loss of heterozygosity: less than 9% AIS, around 16% MIA, about 32% ADC, none AAH.

H&E slides confirmed each diagnosis, reviewed by two pathologists independently. In this sample, this clone turned up a few times. Its specificity is unknown. Clones were sequenced by immunoSEQ multiplex PCR, and TCRdb holds only the in-frame ones, with some missing. The repertoire holds about 7,400 clones, with roughly 77% as singletons. CDR3 length: 17 residues. After removal of 5 bases from V and 0 bases from J, the junction contained 5 bases not matched to a gene. From germline, CDR1 is LGHNA and CDR2 YSLEER. General study results and limits: Normal lung had the highest top T cell clone frequencies. Compared with EGFR-mutant or double wild-type lesions, KRAS-mutant nodules were more clonal.

This clonotype was obtained from a person in their 70s with lung adenocarcinoma. The sequenced material came from FFPE minimally invasive lung adenocarcinoma tissue. The chain joins TRBV4-3 to TRBJ2-2; 11 positions match TRBD2. The CDR3 nucleotides are TGCGCCAGCAGCGGGACTAGCGGACGATCGAACACCGGGGAGCTGTTTTTT. Translated: CASSGTSGRSNTGELFF.